Included here is one T cell receptor beta chain sequence, with context. The antigen remains undetermined. This sample was taken from a study of CD8 T cells in ankylosing spondylitis. General study results and limits: What appeared characteristic of ankylosing spondylitis blood was a TCR beta motif of eight highly homologous variants.

The ends lost 3 bases at V and 6 bases at J; junction bases unmatched: 1. This CDR3 spans 12 amino acids. Germline CDR1 is SGDLS and CDR2 is YYNGEE. TCRdb used MiXCR to reprocess the 5' RACE reads, holding one entry per CDR3 protein. Found here are more than 35,000 distinct CDR3 sequences, about 2.5% of them singletons; the top ten hold 4.6%. The chain employs TRBV9 and TRBJ1-2; TRBD1 aligns across 8 bases. The sample comprised blood, either unsorted or a sorted T cell fraction (not recorded which). This receptor was identified in a male donor with ankylosing spondylitis or in good health (not recorded which). CDR3 sequence: CASSADRDGYTF. The CDR3 nucleotides are TGTGCCAGCAGCGCGGACAGGGATGGCTACACCTTC.